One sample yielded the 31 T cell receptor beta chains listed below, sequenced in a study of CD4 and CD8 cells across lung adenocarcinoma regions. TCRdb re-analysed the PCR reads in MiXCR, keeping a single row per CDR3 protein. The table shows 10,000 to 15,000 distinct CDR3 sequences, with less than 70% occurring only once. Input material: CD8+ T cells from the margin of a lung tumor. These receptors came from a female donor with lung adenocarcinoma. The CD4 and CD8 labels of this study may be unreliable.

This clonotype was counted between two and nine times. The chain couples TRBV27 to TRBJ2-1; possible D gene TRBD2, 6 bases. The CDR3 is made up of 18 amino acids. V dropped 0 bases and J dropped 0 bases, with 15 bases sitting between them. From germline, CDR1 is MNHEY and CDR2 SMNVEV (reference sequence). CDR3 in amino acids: CASSLSAGLLLSYNEQFF. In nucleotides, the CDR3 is TGTGCCAGCAGTTTATCAGCGGGCTTACTCCTCTCCTACAATGAGCAGTTCTTC.

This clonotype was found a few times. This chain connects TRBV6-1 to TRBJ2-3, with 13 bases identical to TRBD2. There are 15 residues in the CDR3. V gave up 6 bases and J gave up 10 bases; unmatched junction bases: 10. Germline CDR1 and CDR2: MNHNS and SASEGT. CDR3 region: CASSPGLAGPRAQYF. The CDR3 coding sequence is TGTGCCAGCAGCCCGGGACTAGCGGGGCCGCGTGCGCAGTATTTT.

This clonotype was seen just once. CDR3 sequence: CASSYRQGEYYGYTF. The CDR3 bases are TGTGCCAGCAGTTACCGGCAGGGCGAGTACTATGGCTACACCTTC. The rearrangement links TRBV6-5 to TRBJ1-2; perhaps TRBD1 as D (5 bases). CDR3 length: 15 amino acids. Per germline, CDR1 MNHEY and CDR2 SVGAGI. Deletions cut 2 bases from V and 3 bases from J, with 13 bases between.

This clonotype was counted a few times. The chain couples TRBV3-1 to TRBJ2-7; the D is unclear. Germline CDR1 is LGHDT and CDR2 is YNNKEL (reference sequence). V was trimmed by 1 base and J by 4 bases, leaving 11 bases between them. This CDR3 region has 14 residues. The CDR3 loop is CASSQVGLGYEQYF. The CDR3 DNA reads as TGTGCCAGCAGCCAAGTCGGGTTAGGTTACGAGCAGTACTTC.

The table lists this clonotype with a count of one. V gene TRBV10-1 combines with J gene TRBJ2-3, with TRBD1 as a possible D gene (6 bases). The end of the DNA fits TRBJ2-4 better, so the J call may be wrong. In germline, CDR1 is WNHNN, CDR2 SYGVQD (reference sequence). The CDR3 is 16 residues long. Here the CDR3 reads CASSVSGVGATDTQYF. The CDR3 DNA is TGCGCCAGCAGCGTCTCGGGCGTGGGGGCCACAGATACTCAGTACTTC.

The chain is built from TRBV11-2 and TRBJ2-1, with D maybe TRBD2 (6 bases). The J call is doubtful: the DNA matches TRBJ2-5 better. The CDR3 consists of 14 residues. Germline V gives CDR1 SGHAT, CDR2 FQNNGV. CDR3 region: CASSFGDYQETQYF. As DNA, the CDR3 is TGTGCCAGCAGCTTCGGGGACTACCAAGAGACCCAGTACTTC.

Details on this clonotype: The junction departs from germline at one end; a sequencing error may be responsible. CDR3 in amino acids: CAGIGGCDPDTQYF. Written as DNA, the CDR3 is TGTGCGGGGATAGGGGGCTGTGACCCAGATACCCAGTATTTC. The V gene is TRBV12-3 or TRBV12-4, the J gene TRBJ2-5; TRBD1 matches 7 bases. The length of the CDR3 is 14 residues.

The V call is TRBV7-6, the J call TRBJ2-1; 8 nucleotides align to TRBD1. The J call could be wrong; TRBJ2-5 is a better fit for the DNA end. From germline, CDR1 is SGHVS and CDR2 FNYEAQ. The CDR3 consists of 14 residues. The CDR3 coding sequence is TGTGCCAGCAGCCCGAGACAGGGGTTGGAGACCCAGTACTTC. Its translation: CASSPRQGLETQYF.

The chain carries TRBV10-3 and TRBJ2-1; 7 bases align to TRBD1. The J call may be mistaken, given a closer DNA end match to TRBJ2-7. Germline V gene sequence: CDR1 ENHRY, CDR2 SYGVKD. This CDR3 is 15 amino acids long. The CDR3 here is CAVGQGVLVQDTQYF. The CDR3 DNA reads TGTGCCGTCGGGCAGGGGGTCCTCGTTCAAGATACGCAGTACTTC.

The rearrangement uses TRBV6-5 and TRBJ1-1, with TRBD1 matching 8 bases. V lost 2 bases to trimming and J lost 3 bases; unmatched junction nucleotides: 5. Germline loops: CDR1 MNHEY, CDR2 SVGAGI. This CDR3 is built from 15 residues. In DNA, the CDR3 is TGTGCCAGCAGTTACGGAACAGGGGGGGACACTGAAGCTTTCTTT. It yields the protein CASSYGTGGDTEAFF.

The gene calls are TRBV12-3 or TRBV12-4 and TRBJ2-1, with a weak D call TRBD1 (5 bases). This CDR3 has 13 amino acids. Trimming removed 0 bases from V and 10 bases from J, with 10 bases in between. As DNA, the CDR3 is TGTGCCAGCAGTTTAGCCCAGGGTAGCGAGCAGTTCTTC. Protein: CASSLAQGSEQFF.

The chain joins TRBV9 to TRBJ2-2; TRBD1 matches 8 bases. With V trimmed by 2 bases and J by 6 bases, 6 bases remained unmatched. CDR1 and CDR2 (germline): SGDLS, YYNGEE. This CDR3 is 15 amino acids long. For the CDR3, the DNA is TGTGCCAGCAGCGTTACCCAGGGGGCAGCCGGGGAGCTGTTTTTT. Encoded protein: CASSVTQGAAGELFF. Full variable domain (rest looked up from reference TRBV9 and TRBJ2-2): DSGVTQTPKHLITATGQRVTLRCSPRSGDLSVYWYQQSLDQGLQFLIQYYNGEERAKGNILERFSAQQFPDLHSELNLSSLELGDSALYFCASSVTQGAAGELFFGEGSRLTVL.

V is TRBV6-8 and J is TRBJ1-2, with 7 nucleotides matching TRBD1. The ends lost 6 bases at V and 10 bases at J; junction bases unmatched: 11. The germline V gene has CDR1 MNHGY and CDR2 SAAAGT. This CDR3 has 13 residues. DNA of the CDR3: TGTGCCAGCAGGGGAGGGGGCGCAGGAGACTACACCTTC. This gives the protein CASRGGGAGDYTF.

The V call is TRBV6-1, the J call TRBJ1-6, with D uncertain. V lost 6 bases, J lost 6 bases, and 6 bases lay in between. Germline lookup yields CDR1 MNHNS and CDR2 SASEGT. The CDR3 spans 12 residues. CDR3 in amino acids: CASSFVNSPLHF. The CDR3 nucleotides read TGTGCCAGCAGCTTCGTTAATTCACCCCTCCACTTT.

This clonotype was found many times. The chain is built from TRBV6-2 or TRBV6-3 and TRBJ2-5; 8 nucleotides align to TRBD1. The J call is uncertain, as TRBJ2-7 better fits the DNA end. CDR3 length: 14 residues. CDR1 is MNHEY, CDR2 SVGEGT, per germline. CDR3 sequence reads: CASSSTGGSYEQYF. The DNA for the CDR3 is TGTGCCAGCAGTTCTACAGGGGGCTCCTACGAGCAGTACTTC.

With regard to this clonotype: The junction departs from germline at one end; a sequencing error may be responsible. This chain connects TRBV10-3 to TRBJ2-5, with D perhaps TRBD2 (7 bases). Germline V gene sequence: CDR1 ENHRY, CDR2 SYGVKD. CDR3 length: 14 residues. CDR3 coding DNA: TGTGCCGGGCGTGGGGCCGGGGGGCAAGAGACCCAGTATTTC. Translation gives CAGRGAGGQETQYF.

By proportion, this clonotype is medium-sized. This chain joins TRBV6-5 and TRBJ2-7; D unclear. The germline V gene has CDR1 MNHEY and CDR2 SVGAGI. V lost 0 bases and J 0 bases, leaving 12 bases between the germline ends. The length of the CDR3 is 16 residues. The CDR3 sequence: CASSYSRFPGSYEQYF. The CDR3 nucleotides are TGTGCCAGCAGTTACTCGCGGTTTCCTGGCTCCTACGAGCAGTACTTC.

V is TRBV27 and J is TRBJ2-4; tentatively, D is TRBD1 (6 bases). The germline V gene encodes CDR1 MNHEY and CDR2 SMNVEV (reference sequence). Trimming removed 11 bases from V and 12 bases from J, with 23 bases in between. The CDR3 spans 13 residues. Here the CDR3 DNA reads TGTGCCTGGGGGCTACGAGGGAAAGATACTCAGTACTTC. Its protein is CAWGLRGKDTQYF.

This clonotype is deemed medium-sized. DNA for the CDR3: TGCGCCAGCAGTGAGTCTGGGGTTTCGGAGCAGTTCTTC. Protein: CASSESGVSEQFF. This chain uses TRBV10-1 with TRBJ2-1; D remains ambiguous. From germline, CDR1 is WNHNN and CDR2 SYGVQD (reference sequence). The CDR3 has 13 residues. V was trimmed by 0 bases and J by 10 bases, leaving 10 bases between them.

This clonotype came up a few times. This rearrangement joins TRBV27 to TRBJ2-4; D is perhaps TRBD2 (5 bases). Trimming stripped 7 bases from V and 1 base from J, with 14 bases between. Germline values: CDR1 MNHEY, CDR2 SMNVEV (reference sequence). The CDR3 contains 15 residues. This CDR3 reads CASKFGGGAKNIQYF. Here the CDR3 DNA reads TGTGCCAGCAAATTCGGTGGCGGGGCCAAAAACATTCAGTACTTC.

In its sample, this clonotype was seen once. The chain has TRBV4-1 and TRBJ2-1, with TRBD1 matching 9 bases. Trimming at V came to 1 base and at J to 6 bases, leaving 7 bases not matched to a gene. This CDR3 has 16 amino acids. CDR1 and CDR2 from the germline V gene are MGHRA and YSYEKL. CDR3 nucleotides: TGCGCCAGCAGCCAAGTCAGATGGACAGGGGTCAATGAGCAGTTCTTC. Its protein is CASSQVRWTGVNEQFF.

CDR3: CASALDRGGYEQYV. The CDR3, as DNA: TGCGCCAGCGCTCTGGACAGGGGTGGCTACGAGCAGTACGTC. The chain carries TRBV10-2 and TRBJ2-5; 9 bases are a match to TRBD1. The DNA matches TRBJ2-7 better at its end, which makes the J call doubtful. Germline CDR1 reads WSHSY; CDR2 reads SAAADI. The CDR3 contains 14 residues.

This CDR3 reads CASSYSFGSTQYF. The CDR3 DNA is TGTGCCAGCAGTTACTCATTCGGTTCTACGCAGTATTTT. J is TRBJ2-3 and V is TRBV6-5; D uncertain. There are 13 residues in the CDR3. Germline CDR1 reads MNHEY; CDR2 reads SVGAGI. Between the trimmed V and J ends, which lost 0 bases and 8 bases, there was a span of 9 bases.

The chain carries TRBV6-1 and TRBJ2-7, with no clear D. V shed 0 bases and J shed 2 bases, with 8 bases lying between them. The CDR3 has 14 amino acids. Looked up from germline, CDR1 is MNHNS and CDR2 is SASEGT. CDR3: CASSEAVAAYEQYF. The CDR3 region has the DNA TGTGCCAGCAGTGAAGCGGTGGCAGCCTACGAGCAGTACTTC.

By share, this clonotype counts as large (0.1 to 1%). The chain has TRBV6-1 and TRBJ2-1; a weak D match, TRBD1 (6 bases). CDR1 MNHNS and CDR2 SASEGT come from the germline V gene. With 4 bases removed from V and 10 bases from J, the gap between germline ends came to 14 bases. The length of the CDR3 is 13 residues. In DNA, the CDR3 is TGTGCCAGCAGTGCCACAGGGTACACGGAGCAGTTCTTC. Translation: CASSATGYTEQFF.

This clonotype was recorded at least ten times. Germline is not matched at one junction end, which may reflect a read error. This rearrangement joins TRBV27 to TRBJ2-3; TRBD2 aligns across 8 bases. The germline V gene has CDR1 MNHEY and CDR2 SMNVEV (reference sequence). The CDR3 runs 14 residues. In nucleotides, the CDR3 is TGTGCGGGCAGCGGGGGCGGGGACCCAGATACGCAGTATTTC. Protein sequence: CAGSGGGDPDTQYF.

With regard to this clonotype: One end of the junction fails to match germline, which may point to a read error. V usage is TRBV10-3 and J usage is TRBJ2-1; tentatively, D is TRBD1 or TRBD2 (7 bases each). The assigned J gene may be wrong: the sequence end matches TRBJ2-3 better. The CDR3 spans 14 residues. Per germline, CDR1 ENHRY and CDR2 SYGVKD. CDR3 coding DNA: TGTGCGGGGAGTGGGGCCGGGGGGACAGAGACGCAGTATTTT. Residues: CAGSGAGGTETQYF.

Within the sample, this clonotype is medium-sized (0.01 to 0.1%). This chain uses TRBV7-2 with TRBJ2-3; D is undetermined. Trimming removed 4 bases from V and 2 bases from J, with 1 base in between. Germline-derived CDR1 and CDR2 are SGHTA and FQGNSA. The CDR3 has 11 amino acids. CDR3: CASSYTDTQYF. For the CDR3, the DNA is TGTGCCAGCAGCTACACAGATACGCAGTATTTT.

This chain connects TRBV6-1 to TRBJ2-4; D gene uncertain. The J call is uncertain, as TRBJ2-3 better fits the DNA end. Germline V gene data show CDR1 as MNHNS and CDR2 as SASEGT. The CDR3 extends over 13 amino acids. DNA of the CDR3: TGTGCCAGGGGGAAACGGGCGACAAATACGCAGTATTTT. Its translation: CARGKRATNTQYF.

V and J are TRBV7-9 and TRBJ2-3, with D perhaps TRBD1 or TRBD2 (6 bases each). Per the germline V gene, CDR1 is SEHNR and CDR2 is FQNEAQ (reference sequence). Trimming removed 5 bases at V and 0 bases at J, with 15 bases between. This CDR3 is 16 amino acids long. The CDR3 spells CASSRGWGASTDTQYF. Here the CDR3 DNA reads TGTGCCAGCAGCCGCGGATGGGGGGCAAGCACAGATACGCAGTATTTT.

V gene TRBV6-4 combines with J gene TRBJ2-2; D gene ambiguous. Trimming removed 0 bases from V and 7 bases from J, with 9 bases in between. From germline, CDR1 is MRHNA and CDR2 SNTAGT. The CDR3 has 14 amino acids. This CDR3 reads CASSDSAVGGELFF. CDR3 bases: TGTGCCAGCAGTGACTCGGCAGTTGGCGGGGAGCTGTTTTTT.